Below, 27 T cell receptor beta chains from the same sample are listed, as sequenced in a study of neurological immune-mediated disorders. Time point reported: longitudinal time-point 3. TCRdb independently ran MiXCR on the 5' RACE reads; one entry per CDR3 protein. The sample yields roughly 53,000 distinct CDR3 sequences, 7% to 9% seen once. Sample: PBMCs. These receptors were taken from a woman aged 40 to 55 in good health.

This clonotype was detected many times. This rearrangement joins TRBV5-8 to TRBJ1-1; maybe TRBD1 (6 bases). Trimming cost V 2 bases and J 1 base, with 6 bases left between them. The CDR3 loop spans 13 amino acids. Germline V gene sequence: CDR1 SGHTS, CDR2 YDEGEE. The CDR3 DNA is TGTGCCAGCAGCTTACAGGGGAACACTGAAGCTTTCTTT. Translated, it gives CASSLQGNTEAFF.

This clonotype occurred a few times. This chain uses TRBV29-1 with TRBJ2-1; D call uncertain. The CDR3 is made up of 12 amino acids. CDR1 and CDR2 (germline): SQVTM, ANQGSEA. V was clipped by 7 bases and J by 2 bases, with 9 bases between them. Here the CDR3 reads CSGENAYNEQFF. In DNA, the CDR3 is TGCAGCGGGGAAAACGCCTACAATGAGCAGTTCTTC.

This clonotype has a count of ten or more. The chain uses TRBV20-1 and TRBJ1-2; perhaps TRBD1 as D (5 bases). This CDR3 is 13 amino acids long. Trimming pared 7 bases from V and 7 bases from J, leaving 19 bases between. The germline CDR1 and CDR2 sequences are DFQATT and SNEGSKA (reference sequence). The DNA of the CDR3 is TGCAGTGTATCGACAGACGAGGCGGCTGGCTACACCTTC. Amino acid sequence: CSVSTDEAAGYTF.

This clonotype was recorded many times. The chain has TRBV20-1 and TRBJ1-5, with a weak D call TRBD1 (5 bases). This CDR3 comprises 16 residues. V was trimmed by 6 bases and J by 3 bases, leaving 21 bases between them. Germline-derived CDR1 and CDR2 are DFQATT and SNEGSKA (reference sequence). CDR3 amino acids: CSALDRDALYNQPQHF. In nucleotides, the CDR3 is TGCAGTGCATTAGACCGGGACGCTTTATACAATCAGCCCCAGCATTTT.

This clonotype was recorded at least ten times. The chain uses TRBV4-1 and TRBJ2-1; 9 positions agree with TRBD2. The CDR3 has 14 residues. V trimming: 5 bases; J trimming: 2 bases; junction bases outside the gene matches: 1. Germline V gene sequence: CDR1 MGHRA, CDR2 YSYEKL. The CDR3 sequence is CASSAGGPYNEQFF. CDR3 nucleotides: TGCGCCAGCAGCGCGGGGGGGCCCTACAATGAGCAGTTCTTC.

This clonotype came up many times. One junction end does not reproduce the germline sequence, and a read error may be involved. The CDR3 DNA follows: TGCGCCAGCAGCCAAGAGATACGGACTGCCCCCCTCTTC. This encodes CASSQEIRTAPLF. J is TRBJ1-2 and V is TRBV4-3; no definite D call. The CDR3 totals 13 residues. CDR1 and CDR2 from the germline V gene are LGHNA and YSLEER.

The genes are TRBV25-1 and TRBJ1-1; D unresolved. The CDR3 has 13 residues. Trimming took off 5 bases at V and 0 bases at J, with 7 bases between the two ends. Germline V gene sequence: CDR1 MGHDK, CDR2 SYGVNS. The CDR3 bases are TGTGCCAGCAGTTACCACTTGAACACTGAAGCTTTCTTT. It specifies CASSYHLNTEAFF.

In its sample, this clonotype was seen many times. The V gene is TRBV5-6, the J gene TRBJ1-2, with a tentative D call TRBD1 (6 bases). V was shortened by 4 bases and J by 4 bases, with 14 bases between the two germline ends. The CDR3 totals 14 residues. Per germline, CDR1 SGHDT and CDR2 YYEEEE. CDR3 amino acids: CASSMNRAAYGYTF. The CDR3 DNA follows: TGTGCCAGCAGCATGAACAGGGCCGCCTATGGCTACACCTTC.

In this sample, this clonotype turned up once. The gene calls are TRBV6-6 and TRBJ2-3; TRBD2 agrees at 12 bases. Per germline, CDR1 MNHNY and CDR2 SVGAGI (reference sequence). CDR3 size: 15 residues. V lost 2 bases and J lost 3; bases outside the gene matches: 0. CDR3 in amino acids: CASSYGLAGTDTQYF. CDR3 in DNA: TGTGCCAGCAGTTACGGACTAGCGGGAACAGATACGCAGTATTTT.

Many counts were recorded for this clonotype. The chain joins TRBV18 to TRBJ2-5; the D is unclear. The germline CDR1 and CDR2 sequences are KGHSH and LQKENI. The CDR3 consists of 12 residues. V dropped 5 bases and J dropped 5 bases, with 9 bases sitting between them. CDR3 DNA: TGTGCCAGCTCAGGCGGCGGCGAGACCCAGTACTTC. The encoded protein is CASSGGGETQYF.

The chain is built from TRBV19 and TRBJ1-1, with D maybe TRBD1 (5 bases). Per germline, CDR1 LNHDA and CDR2 SQIVND (reference sequence). This CDR3 is 13 amino acids long. V shed 3 bases and J shed 1 base, with 6 bases lying between them. The CDR3 loop reads CASSIGQNTEAFF. The CDR3 DNA reads TGTGCCAGTAGTATTGGACAGAACACTGAAGCTTTCTTT.

This clonotype was recorded at least ten times. This chain uses TRBV6-2 or TRBV6-3 with TRBJ1-5, with D uncertain. This CDR3 is built from 14 residues. The V gene lost 5 bases and the J gene lost 4 bases, with 12 bases spanning the gap. The germline V gene encodes CDR1 MNHEY and CDR2 SVGEGT. DNA of the CDR3: TGTGCCAGCAGTCCCCGAGTTGTAAATCAGCCCCAGCATTTT. Residues: CASSPRVVNQPQHF.

Ten or more counts support this clonotype. The chain joins TRBV12-3 or TRBV12-4 to TRBJ2-6; unclear D gene. The CDR3 length is 14 residues. Trimming took off 6 bases at V and 0 bases at J, with 6 bases between the two ends. CDR3 DNA: TGTGCCAGCAGAGAGAGCTCTGGGGCCAACGTCCTGACTTTC. Amino acids: CASRESSGANVLTF.

This clonotype was recorded many times. The chain is built from TRBV5-1 and TRBJ2-3, with TRBD2 matching 15 bases. The CDR3 is 17 amino acids. Losses at the gene ends were 4 bases for V and 1 base for J; bases not matched to a gene: 4. Germline V gene lookup returns CDR1 SGHRS and CDR2 YFSETQ. This CDR3 reads CASSPGLAGGRTDTQYF. In nucleotides, the CDR3 is TGCGCCAGCAGCCCCGGACTAGCGGGAGGGCGCACAGATACGCAGTATTTT.

Ten or more counts support this clonotype. The chain recombines TRBV6-5 with TRBJ2-3; a weak D match, TRBD1 (6 bases). CDR1 MNHEY and CDR2 SVGAGI come from the germline V gene. This CDR3 has 13 residues. Trimming stripped 6 bases from V and 4 bases from J, with 11 bases between. CDR3: CASSFGGADTQYF. CDR3 coding DNA: TGTGCCAGCAGCTTTGGGGGCGCAGATACGCAGTATTTT.

In this sample, this clonotype turned up a few times. The chain joins TRBV5-6 to TRBJ2-5; TRBD1 or TRBD2 may be the D gene (5 bases each). The V end lost 1 base, the J end lost 5 bases, and 18 bases lay between the germline ends. The CDR3 sequence is 16 residues long. Germline CDR1 SGHDT, CDR2 YYEEEE. The CDR3 DNA reads as TGTGCCAGCAGCTTGCGCGCTTCAGGGAGAGGGGAGACCCAGTACTTC. It encodes CASSLRASGRGETQYF.

This clonotype was counted ten times or more. The gene calls are TRBV6-5 and TRBJ2-7; TRBD1 is a possible D gene (6 bases). Germline V gives CDR1 MNHEY, CDR2 SVGAGI. V lost 6 bases to trimming and J lost 3 bases, with 15 bases between them. The CDR3 is made up of 14 amino acids. The CDR3, as DNA: TGTGCCAGCAGGAGAAACCGGGACAACTACGAGCAGTACTTC. Amino acid sequence: CASRRNRDNYEQYF.

The chain recombines TRBV7-3 with TRBJ2-3; D gene ambiguous. In germline, CDR1 is SGHTA, CDR2 FQGTGA. The CDR3 consists of 14 residues. V was pared by 6 bases and J by 0 bases, with 10 bases between. The chain's CDR3 is CASRSGHSTDTQYF. CDR3 nucleotides: TGTGCCAGCAGATCAGGCCATAGCACAGATACGCAGTATTTT.

This clonotype was counted at least ten times. The chain uses TRBV7-2 and TRBJ2-7; maybe TRBD2 (5 bases). CDR1 SGHTA and CDR2 FQGNSA come from the germline V gene. This CDR3 region has 15 residues. V was trimmed by 1 base and J by 6 bases, leaving 16 bases between them. The CDR3 bases are TGTGCCAGCAGCTTAGACACCCCCGGGATCGGCGAGCAGTACTTC. Its protein product is CASSLDTPGIGEQYF.

This clonotype was recorded many times. The chain employs TRBV6-6 and TRBJ2-3; D gene ambiguous. Trimming left V 2 bases short and J 2 bases short, with 8 bases between. This CDR3 contains 14 residues. The V gene's germline CDR1 is MNHNY and CDR2 SVGAGI (reference sequence). The CDR3 region is CASSYPGDTDTQYF. CDR3 nucleotide sequence: TGTGCCAGCAGTTACCCTGGCGACACAGATACGCAGTATTTT.

This clonotype has at least ten counts. This rearrangement joins TRBV27 to TRBJ1-1; 12 bases fit TRBD1. V dropped 2 bases and J dropped 0; count of bases not matched to a gene: 7. The CDR3 covers 18 residues. Germline V gene lookup returns CDR1 MNHEY and CDR2 SMNVEV (reference sequence). The DNA for the CDR3 is TGTGCCAGCAGTTTAGGGTACGGGACAGGGGGCATGAACACTGAAGCTTTCTTT. It codes for CASSLGYGTGGMNTEAFF.

The table lists this clonotype with many counts. The V call is TRBV5-6, the J call TRBJ2-3; D is ambiguous. V was pared by 5 bases and J by 6 bases, with 7 bases between. The CDR3 has 11 amino acids. Germline V gives CDR1 SGHDT, CDR2 YYEEEE. The CDR3 sequence: CASRFLDTQYF. The CDR3 DNA reads as TGTGCCAGCAGGTTTTTGGATACGCAGTATTTT. Supplemented by reference TRBV5-6 and TRBJ2-3, the full variable domain reads DAGVTQSPTHLIKTRGQQVTLRCSPKSGHDTVSWYQQALGQGPQFIFQYYEEEERQRGNFPDRFSGHQFPNYSSELNVNALLLGDSALYLCASRFLDTQYFGPGTRLTVL.

This clonotype has at least ten counts. The V and J genes are TRBV20-1 and TRBJ1-5; tentatively, D is TRBD1 (5 bases). CDR1 is DFQATT and CDR2 is SNEGSKA in the germline V gene (reference sequence). V was clipped by 3 bases and J by 4 bases, with 13 bases between them. This CDR3 is built from 14 residues. The CDR3 nucleotides read TGCAGTGCTAGGACCGGGACTCTGAATCAGCCCCAGCATTTT. Translated: CSARTGTLNQPQHF.

The sample holds many counts of this clonotype. The V gene is TRBV9, the J gene TRBJ1-1; D might be TRBD1 (6 bases). The CDR3 is 14 amino acids. CDR1 SGDLS and CDR2 YYNGEE come from the germline V gene. Between the trimmed V and J ends, which lost 4 bases and 1 base, there was a span of 11 bases. The CDR3 nucleotides are TGTGCCAGCAGCCTAGGGGGGGGGAACACTGAAGCTTTCTTT. As protein: CASSLGGGNTEAFF. The whole variable domain, filled in from reference TRBV9 and TRBJ1-1, reads DSGVTQTPKHLITATGQRVTLRCSPRSGDLSVYWYQQSLDQGLQFLIQYYNGEERAKGNILERFSAQQFPDLHSELNLSSLELGDSALYFCASSLGGGNTEAFFGQGTRLTVV.

This clonotype was detected ten times or more. V gene TRBV29-1 combines with J gene TRBJ2-7, with D possibly being TRBD1 (6 bases). The germline V gene encodes CDR1 SQVTM and CDR2 ANQGSEA. The CDR3 totals 12 residues. V lost 4 bases, J lost 1 base, and 8 bases lay in between. In DNA, the CDR3 is TGCAGCGTTGTGACAGGATCCTACGAGCAGTACTTC. This translates into CSVVTGSYEQYF.

This clonotype was picked up many times. The J gene is TRBJ2-7, the V gene TRBV6-5; D is uncertain. Germline-derived CDR1 and CDR2 are MNHEY and SVGAGI. Trimming pared 4 bases from V and 5 bases from J, leaving 12 bases between. The CDR3 loop spans 13 amino acids. The DNA for the CDR3 is TGTGCCAGCAGTTCCGGCGTTCGGCACGAGCAGTACTTC. It yields the protein CASSSGVRHEQYF.

The sample holds many counts of this clonotype. This rearrangement joins TRBV12-3 or TRBV12-4 to TRBJ2-5; 8 positions agree with TRBD2. CDR3 length equals 14 residues. V was clipped by 3 bases and J by 9 bases; unmatched bases: 9. CDR3 sequence (DNA): TGTGCCAGCAGTTTGGTGGTAGCGGGAAGTGCCCAGTACTTC. It codes for CASSLVVAGSAQYF.